This TCR beta chain was identified during a study of blood T cell repertoires in COVID-19. Turning to the study itself: Both acute and convalescent COVID-19 samples were obtained from the United States, Italy and Spain. PBMCs, B-cell-depleted T cells, or T cells provided the cDNA or gDNA that made up the material.

Authors' processing steps: For nucleated cells, counts were estimated from reference gene primer amplification. Using immunoSEQ multiplex PCR, the repertoire was profiled, and TCRdb retains in-frame clones only, with some absent. The V and J calls and clone size come from that table; D and trimming were worked out from the DNA. Among around 200,000 clones, approximately 82% were seen once, and the ten largest hold roughly 2.8%. Germline assignment: CDR1 SNHLY and CDR2 FYNNEI. The CDR3 runs 15 residues. V lost 7 bases to trimming and J lost 1 base; unmatched junction nucleotides: 8. The gene calls are TRBV2 and TRBJ2-7; 9 positions agree with TRBD2. The origin of this receptor is a man aged 45-65 years with active or convalescent COVID-19. Sequencing was done on a sample of peripheral blood. The CDR3 here is CASTISSGSSYEQYF. As DNA, the CDR3 is TGTGCCAGCACCATAAGTAGCGGGAGTTCCTACGAGCAGTACTTC.